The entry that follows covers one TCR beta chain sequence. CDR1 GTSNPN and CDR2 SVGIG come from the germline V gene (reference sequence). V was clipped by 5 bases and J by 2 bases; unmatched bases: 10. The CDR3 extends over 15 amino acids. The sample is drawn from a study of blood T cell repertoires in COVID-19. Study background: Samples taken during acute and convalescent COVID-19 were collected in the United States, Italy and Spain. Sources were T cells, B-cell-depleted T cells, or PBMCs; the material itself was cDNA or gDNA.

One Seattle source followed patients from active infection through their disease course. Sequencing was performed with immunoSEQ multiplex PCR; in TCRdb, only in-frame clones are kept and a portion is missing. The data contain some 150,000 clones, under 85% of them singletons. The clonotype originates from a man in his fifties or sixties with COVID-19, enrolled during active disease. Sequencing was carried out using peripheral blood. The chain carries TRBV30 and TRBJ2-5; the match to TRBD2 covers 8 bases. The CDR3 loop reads CAWSRAGARQETQYF. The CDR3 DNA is TGTGCCTGGTCACGAGCGGGAGCGCGTCAAGAGACCCAGTACTTC.